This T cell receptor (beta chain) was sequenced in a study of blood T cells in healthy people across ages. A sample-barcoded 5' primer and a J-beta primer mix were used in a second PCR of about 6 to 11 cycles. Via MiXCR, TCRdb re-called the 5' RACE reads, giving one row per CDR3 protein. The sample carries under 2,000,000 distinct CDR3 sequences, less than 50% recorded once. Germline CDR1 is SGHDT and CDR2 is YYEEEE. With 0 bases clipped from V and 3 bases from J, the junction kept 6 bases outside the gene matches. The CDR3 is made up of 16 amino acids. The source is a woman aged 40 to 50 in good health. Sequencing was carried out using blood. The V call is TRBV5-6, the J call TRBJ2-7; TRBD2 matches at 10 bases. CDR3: CASSLASTSGYYEQYF. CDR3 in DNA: TGTGCCAGCAGCTTGGCCTCGACTAGCGGGTACTACGAGCAGTACTTC.